This T cell receptor beta chain was sequenced in a study of blood T cells in healthy people across ages. General study points: Percentage of naive T cells showed a strong correlation with TCR beta diversity.

A second roughly 6 to 12 cycle PCR used barcoded and J-beta primers. MiXCR, applied by TCRdb to the 5' RACE reads, yields one record per CDR3 protein. The sample lists around 900,000 distinct CDR3 sequences, under 30% occurring once. This clonotype was counted ten times or more. The target antigen is unknown. Staff drew 8 to 10 milliliters of peripheral blood from each donor. This clonotype was sampled from a woman aged 80 or over in good health. Sequenced sample: blood.

For the CDR3, the DNA is TGCGCCAGCAGCTTAACGGACCTCTACGAGCAGTACTTC. It codes for CASSLTDLYEQYF. The V gene is TRBV5-1, the J gene TRBJ2-7; the D is unclear. This CDR3 is built from 13 residues. Germline-derived CDR1 and CDR2 are SGHRS and YFSETQ. Trimming stripped 2 bases from V and 3 bases from J, with 9 bases between.